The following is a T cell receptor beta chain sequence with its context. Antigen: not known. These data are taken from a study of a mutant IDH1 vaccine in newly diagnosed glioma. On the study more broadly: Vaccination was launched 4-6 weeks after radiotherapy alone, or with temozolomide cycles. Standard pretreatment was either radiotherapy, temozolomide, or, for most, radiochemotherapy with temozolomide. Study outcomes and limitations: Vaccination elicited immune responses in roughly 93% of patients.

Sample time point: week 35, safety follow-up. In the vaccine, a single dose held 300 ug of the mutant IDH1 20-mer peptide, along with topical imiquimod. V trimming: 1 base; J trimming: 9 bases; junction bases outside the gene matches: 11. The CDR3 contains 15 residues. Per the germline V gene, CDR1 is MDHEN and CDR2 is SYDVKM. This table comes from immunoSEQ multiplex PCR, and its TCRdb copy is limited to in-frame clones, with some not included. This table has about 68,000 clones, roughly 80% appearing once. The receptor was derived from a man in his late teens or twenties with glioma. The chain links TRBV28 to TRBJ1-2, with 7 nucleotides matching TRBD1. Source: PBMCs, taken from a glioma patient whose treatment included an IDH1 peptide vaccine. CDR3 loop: CASSLLVRGSGRYTF. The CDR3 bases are TGTGCCAGCAGTTTATTAGTCAGGGGGTCCGGACGCTACACCTTC.